This T cell receptor (beta chain) originates from a study of response to subunit inactivated influenza vaccine. Points from the study as a whole: It was suggested by the authors that few new T cells are recruited by each seasonal influenza vaccination.

There are a few counts of this clonotype. Its cognate antigen is unknown. TCRdb reanalysed the RT-PCR reads using MiXCR and keeps one entry per CDR3 protein. The sample holds approximately 730,000 distinct CDR3 sequences, around 14% seen once. Looked up from germline, CDR1 is SGHDN and CDR2 is FVKESK. This CDR3 has 15 residues. V dropped 4 bases and J dropped 4 bases, with 14 bases sitting between them. Sequencing was performed on PBMCs from blood, taken around 15 days before vaccination. V and J are TRBV14 and TRBJ2-1, with D tentatively TRBD2 (6 bases). The clonotype was recovered from a man aged 50-59 years who received an inactivated influenza vaccine. The CDR3 protein is CASSLEMGRYNEQFF. The DNA for the CDR3 is TGTGCCAGCAGCCTTGAAATGGGGAGGTACAATGAGCAGTTCTTC. Full variable domain (remainder filled in from reference TRBV14 and TRBJ2-1): EAGVTQFPSHSVIEKGQTVTLRCDPISGHDNLYWYRRVMGKEIKFLLHFVKESKQDESGMPNNRFLAERTGGTYSTLKVQPAELEDSGVYFCASSLEMGRYNEQFFGPGTRLTVL.